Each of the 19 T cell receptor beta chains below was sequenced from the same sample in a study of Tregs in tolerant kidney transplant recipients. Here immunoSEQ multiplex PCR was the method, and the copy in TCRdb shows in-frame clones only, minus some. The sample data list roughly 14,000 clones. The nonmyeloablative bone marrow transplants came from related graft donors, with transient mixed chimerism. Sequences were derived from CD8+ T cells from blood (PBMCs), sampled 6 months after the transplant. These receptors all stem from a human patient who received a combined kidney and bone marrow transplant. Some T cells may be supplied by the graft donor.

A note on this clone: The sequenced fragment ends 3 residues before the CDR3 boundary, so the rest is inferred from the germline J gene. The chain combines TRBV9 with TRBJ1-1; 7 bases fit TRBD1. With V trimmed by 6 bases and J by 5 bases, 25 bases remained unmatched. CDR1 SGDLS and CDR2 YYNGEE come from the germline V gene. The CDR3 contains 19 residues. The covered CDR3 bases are TGTGCCAGCACGGACACCCCAAGGGAGGGGGCGGAATGGAAAACTGAA. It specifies CASTDTPREGAEWKTE. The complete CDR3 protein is CASTDTPREGAEWKTEAFF.

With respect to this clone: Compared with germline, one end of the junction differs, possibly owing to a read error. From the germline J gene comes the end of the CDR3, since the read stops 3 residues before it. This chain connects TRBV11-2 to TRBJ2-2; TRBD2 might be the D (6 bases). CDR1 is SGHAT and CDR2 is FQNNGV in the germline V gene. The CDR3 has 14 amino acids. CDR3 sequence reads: CASSLDPGSGGLFF. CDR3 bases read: TGTGCCAGCAGCTTAGATCCAGGGTCCGGGGGG.

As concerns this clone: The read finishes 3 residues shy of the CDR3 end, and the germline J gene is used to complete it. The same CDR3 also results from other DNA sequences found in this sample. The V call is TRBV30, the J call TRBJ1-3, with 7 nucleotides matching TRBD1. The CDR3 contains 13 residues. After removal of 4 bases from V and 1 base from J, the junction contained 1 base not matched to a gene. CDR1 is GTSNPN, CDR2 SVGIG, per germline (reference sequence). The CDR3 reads CAWTRGSGNTIYF. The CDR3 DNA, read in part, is TGTGCCTGGACCAGGGGGTCTGGAAACACC.

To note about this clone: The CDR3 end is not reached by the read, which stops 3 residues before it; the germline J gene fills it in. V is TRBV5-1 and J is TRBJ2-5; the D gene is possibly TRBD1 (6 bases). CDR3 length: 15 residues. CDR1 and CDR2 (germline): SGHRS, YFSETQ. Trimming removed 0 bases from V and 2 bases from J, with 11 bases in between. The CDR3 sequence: CASSLGTVAQETQYF. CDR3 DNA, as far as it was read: TGCGCCAGCAGCTTGGGGACAGTTGCTCAAGAGACC.

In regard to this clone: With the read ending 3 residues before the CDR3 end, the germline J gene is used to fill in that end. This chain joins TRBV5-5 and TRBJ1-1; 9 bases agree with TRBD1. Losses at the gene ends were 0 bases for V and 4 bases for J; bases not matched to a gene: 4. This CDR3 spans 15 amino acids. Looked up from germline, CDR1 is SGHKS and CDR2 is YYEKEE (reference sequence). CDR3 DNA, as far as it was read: TGTGCCAGCAGCTTGGAGGGACAGGGCCTCACTGAA. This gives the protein CASSLEGQGLTE. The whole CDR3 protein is CASSLEGQGLTEAFF.

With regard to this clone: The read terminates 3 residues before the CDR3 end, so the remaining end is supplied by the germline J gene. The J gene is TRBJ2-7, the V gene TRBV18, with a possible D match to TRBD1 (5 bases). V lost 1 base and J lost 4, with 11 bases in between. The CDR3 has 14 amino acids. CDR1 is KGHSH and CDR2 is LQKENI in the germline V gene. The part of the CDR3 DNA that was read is TGTGCCAGCTCACCACGCTCCAGGGTGTACGAG. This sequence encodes CASSPRSRVYE. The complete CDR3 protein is CASSPRSRVYEQYF.

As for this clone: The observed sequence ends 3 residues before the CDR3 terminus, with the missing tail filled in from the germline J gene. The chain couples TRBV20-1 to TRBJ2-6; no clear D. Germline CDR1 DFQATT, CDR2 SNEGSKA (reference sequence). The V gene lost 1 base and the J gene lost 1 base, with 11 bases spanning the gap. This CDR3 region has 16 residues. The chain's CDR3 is CSARGAISSGANVLTF. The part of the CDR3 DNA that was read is TGCAGTGCTAGAGGGGCAATTTCATCTGGGGCCAACGTC.

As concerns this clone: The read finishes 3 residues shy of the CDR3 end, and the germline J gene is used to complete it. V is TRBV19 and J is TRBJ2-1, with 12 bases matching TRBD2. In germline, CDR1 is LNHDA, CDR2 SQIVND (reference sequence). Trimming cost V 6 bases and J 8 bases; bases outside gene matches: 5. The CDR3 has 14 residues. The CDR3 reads CASSPGLAGYEQFF. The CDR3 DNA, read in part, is TGTGCCAGTAGCCCGGGACTAGCGGGCTATGAG.

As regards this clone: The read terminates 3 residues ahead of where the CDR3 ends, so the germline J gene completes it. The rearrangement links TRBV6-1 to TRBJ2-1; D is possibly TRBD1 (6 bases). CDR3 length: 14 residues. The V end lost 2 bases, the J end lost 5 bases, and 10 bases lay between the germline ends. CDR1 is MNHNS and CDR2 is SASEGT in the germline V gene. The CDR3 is CASSERAGDNEQFF. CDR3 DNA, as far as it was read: TGTGCCAGCAGTGAAAGGGCAGGGGACAATGAG.

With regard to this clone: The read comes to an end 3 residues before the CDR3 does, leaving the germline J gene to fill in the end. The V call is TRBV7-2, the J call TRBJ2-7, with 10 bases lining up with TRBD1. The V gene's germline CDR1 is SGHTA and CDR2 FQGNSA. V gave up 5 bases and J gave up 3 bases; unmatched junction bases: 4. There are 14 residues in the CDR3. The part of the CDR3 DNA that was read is TGTGCCAGCAGCGCGCGGACAGGGGGCTACGAG. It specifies CASSARTGGYE. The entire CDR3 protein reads CASSARTGGYEQYF.

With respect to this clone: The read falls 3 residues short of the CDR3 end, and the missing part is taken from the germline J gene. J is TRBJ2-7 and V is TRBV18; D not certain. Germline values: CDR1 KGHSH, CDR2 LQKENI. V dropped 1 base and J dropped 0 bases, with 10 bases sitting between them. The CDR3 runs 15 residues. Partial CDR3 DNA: TGTGCCAGCTCACCACAGGAAGCGAACTCCTACGAG. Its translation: CASSPQEANSYE. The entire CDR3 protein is CASSPQEANSYEQYF.

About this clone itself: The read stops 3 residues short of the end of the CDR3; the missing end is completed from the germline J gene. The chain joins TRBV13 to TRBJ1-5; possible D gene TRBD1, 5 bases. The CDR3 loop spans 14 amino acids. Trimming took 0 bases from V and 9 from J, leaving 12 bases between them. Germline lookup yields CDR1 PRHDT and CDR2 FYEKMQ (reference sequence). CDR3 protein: CASSLGDTGGPQHF. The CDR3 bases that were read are TGTGCCAGCAGCTTAGGGGACACAGGCGGGCCC.

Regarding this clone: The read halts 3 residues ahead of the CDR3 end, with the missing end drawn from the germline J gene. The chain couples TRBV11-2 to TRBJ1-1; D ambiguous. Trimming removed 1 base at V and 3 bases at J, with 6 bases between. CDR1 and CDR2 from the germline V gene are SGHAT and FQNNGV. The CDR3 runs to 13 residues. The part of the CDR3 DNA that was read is TGTGCCAGCAGCTTAGGGGCCTACACTGAA. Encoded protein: CASSLGAYTE. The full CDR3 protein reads CASSLGAYTEAFF.

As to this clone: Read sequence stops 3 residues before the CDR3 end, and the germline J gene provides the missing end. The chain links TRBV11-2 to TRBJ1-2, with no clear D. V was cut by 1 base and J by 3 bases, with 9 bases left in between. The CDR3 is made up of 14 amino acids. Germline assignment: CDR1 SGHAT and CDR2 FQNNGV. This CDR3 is CASSLGTAYYGYTF. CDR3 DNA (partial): TGTGCCAGCAGCTTAGGTACAGCCTACTATGGC.

The part of the CDR3 DNA that was read is TGTGCCAGTAGTAGGGACAGGGGGAACTTTTGGCCC. Translation: CASSRDRGNFWP. The full CDR3 protein is CASSRDRGNFWPQHF. This chain connects TRBV19 to TRBJ1-5; 11 bases map to TRBD1. The DNA ends 3 residues before the CDR3 does, and the rest of the CDR3 is filled in from the germline J gene. The CDR3 consists of 15 residues. The junction had 8 bases not matched to a gene; V was cut back by 4 bases and J by 9 bases. Germline V lookup: CDR1 LNHDA, CDR2 SQIVND (reference sequence).

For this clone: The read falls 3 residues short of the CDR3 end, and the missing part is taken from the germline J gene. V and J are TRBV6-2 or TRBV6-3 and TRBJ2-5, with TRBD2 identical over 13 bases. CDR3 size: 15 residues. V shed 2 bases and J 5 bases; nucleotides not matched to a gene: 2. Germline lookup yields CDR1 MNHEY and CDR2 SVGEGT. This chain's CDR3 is CASSYLTSGGETQYF. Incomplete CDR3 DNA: TGTGCCAGCAGTTACCTGACTAGCGGGGGGGAGACC.

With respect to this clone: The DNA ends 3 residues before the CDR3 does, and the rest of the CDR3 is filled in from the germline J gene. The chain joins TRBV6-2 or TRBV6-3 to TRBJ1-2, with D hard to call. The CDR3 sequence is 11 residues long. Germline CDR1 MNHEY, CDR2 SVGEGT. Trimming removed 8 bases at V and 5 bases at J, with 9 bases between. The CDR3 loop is CASGHPYGYTF. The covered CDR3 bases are TGTGCCAGCGGGCACCCATATGGC.

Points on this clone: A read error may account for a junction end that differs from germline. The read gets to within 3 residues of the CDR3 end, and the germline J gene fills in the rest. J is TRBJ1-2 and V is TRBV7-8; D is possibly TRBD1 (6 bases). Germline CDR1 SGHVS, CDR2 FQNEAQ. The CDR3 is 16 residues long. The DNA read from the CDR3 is TGCGCCACCAGCTTAGAGAGACAGGATCTAAACTATGGC. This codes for CATSLERQDLNYG. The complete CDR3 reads CATSLERQDLNYGYTF.

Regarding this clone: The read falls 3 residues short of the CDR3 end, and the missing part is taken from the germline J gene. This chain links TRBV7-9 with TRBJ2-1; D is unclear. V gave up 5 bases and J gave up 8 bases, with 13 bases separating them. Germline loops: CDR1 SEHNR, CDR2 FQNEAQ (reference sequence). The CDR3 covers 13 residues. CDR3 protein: CASSPLAGDEQFF. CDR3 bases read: TGTGCCAGCAGCCCCTTAGCCGGAGATGAG.